This TCR beta chain was found in a study of blood T cell repertoires in COVID-19. Study context: Sample material is recorded as cDNA or gDNA derived from T cells, B-cell-depleted T cells, or PBMCs.

CDR1 is SGHTA, CDR2 FQGNSA, per germline. With V trimmed by 1 base and J by 5 bases, 16 bases remained unmatched. The CDR3 contains 18 residues. As processed by the authors: Scientists estimated how many nucleated cells there were by amplifying reference gene primers. Libraries were prepared by immunoSEQ multiplex PCR; TCRdb keeps only in-frame clonotypes and omits some of them. V and J calls and clone size are as listed in that table; D and trimming were resolved from the DNA. The sample yields 140,000 or so clones, roughly three quarters seen once. The sequenced material came from peripheral blood. The J gene is TRBJ1-1, the V gene TRBV7-2, with 7 bases identical to TRBD1. The origin of this receptor is a woman between 70 and 85 years old with COVID-19, enrolled during active disease. Here the CDR3 reads CASSLDLRDSIKRTEAFF. In nucleotides, the CDR3 is TGTGCCAGCAGCTTAGATTTACGGGACAGCATAAAACGGACTGAAGCTTTCTTT. Complete variable domain (other parts from reference TRBV7-2 and TRBJ1-1): GAGVSQSPSNKVTEKGKDVELRCDPISGHTALYWYRQSLGQGLEFLIYFQGNSAPDKSGLPSDRFSAERTGGSVSTLTIQRTQQEDSAVYLCASSLDLRDSIKRTEAFFGQGTRLTVV.